A single sample gave rise to the 18 T cell receptor beta chains below, sequenced in a study of cytomegalovirus exposure and HLA in healthy donors. This PCR relied on a set of 60 Vbeta primers and 13 Jbeta primers. Assay: immunoSEQ multiplex PCR; the TCRdb copy retains only in-frame clones and omits some. The sample lists 84,000 or so clones, about three fifths occurring once. The sequenced material came from PBMCs. The receptors were gathered from a woman younger than 45 in good health and CMV-seropositive.

The rearrangement uses TRBV9 and TRBJ1-4; D not certain. This CDR3 region has 15 residues. The germline gives CDR1 SGDLS, CDR2 YYNGEE. Trimming removed 3 bases from V and 4 bases from J, with 13 bases in between. CDR3 amino acids: CASSARAHGNEKLFF. The CDR3 bases are TGTGCCAGCAGCGCCCGCGCTCATGGTAATGAAAAACTGTTTTTT.

The rearrangement joins TRBV7-2 to TRBJ1-2, with 7 positions matching TRBD1. CDR1 is SGHTA and CDR2 is FQGNSA in the germline V gene. The CDR3 loop spans 12 amino acids. Trimming at V came to 5 bases and at J to 5 bases, leaving 2 bases not matched to a gene. CDR3: CASSRQGYGYTF. CDR3 bases: TGTGCCAGCAGCCGACAGGGTTATGGCTACACCTTC.

The chain uses TRBV30 and TRBJ2-2, with D uncertain. Germline V gene sequence: CDR1 GTSNPN, CDR2 SVGIG (reference sequence). This CDR3 is built from 11 residues. Trimming removed 0 bases at V and 7 bases at J, with 3 bases between. Written as DNA, the CDR3 is TGTGCCTGGAGTGTACTCGGGGAGCTGTTTTTT. Protein sequence: CAWSVLGELFF.

The chain recombines TRBV29-1 with TRBJ2-7; D might be TRBD1 (6 bases). The ends were cut back, 6 bases at V and 4 bases at J, with 19 bases in the middle. The CDR3 has 14 amino acids. Germline CDR1 and CDR2: SQVTM and ANQGSEA. The CDR3 sequence is CSVLRAQGIYEQYF. CDR3 DNA sequence: TGCAGCGTCCTCAGGGCACAGGGTATTTACGAGCAGTACTTC.

By sample fraction, this clone is medium-sized. The chain links TRBV6-5 to TRBJ2-7; TRBD2 is a possible D gene (5 bases). Trimming shortened V by 8 bases and J by 3 bases, and 20 bases separated the two germline ends. Germline-derived CDR1 and CDR2 are MNHEY and SVGAGI. The CDR3 runs 15 residues. This CDR3 reads CASRAGKEIFYEQYF. The DNA for the CDR3 is TGTGCCAGCCGTGCCGGGAAAGAGATTTTCTACGAGCAGTACTTC.

This CDR3 reads CASLLKQGAGNTIYF. The CDR3 coding sequence is TGTGCCAGCCTGCTTAAGCAGGGGGCTGGAAACACCATATATTTT. The chain combines TRBV6-6 with TRBJ1-3; 7 nucleotides match TRBD1. The CDR3 has 15 residues. J was trimmed by 2 bases and V by 8 bases; bases with no gene match: 9. Per germline, CDR1 MNHNY and CDR2 SVGAGI (reference sequence).

The V and J genes are TRBV6-1 and TRBJ2-7; D remains ambiguous. The germline gives CDR1 MNHNS, CDR2 SASEGT. V was cut by 4 bases and J by 4 bases, with 5 bases left in between. The CDR3 loop spans 11 amino acids. This chain's CDR3 is CASSGYYEQYF. The DNA of the CDR3 is TGTGCCAGCAGTGGCTATTACGAGCAGTACTTC.

V is TRBV2 and J is TRBJ2-7, with 7 bases fitting TRBD1. This CDR3 has 15 amino acids. Germline lookup yields CDR1 SNHLY and CDR2 FYNNEI. The V segment lost 5 bases and the J segment 5 bases; nucleotides outside the gene matches: 12. The CDR3 DNA sequence: TGTGCCAGCAGTTTGGGACAGTGGCCGGGGAACGAGCAGTACTTC. This translates into CASSLGQWPGNEQYF.

The chain employs TRBV2 and TRBJ2-5; the D gene is possibly TRBD1 (6 bases). The DNA end is more similar to TRBJ2-7, so the J call may be wrong. Germline assignment: CDR1 SNHLY and CDR2 FYNNEI. The CDR3 extends over 13 amino acids. The chain's CDR3 is CASSGDTSYEQYF. CDR3 sequence (DNA): TGTGCCAGCAGTGGGGACACCTCCTACGAGCAGTACTTC.

This clone has only one observation. This chain joins TRBV11-1 and TRBJ1-1; 8 nucleotides match TRBD1. CDR3 length equals 14 residues. V gave up 3 bases and J gave up 5 bases; unmatched junction bases: 5. The germline gives CDR1 SGHAT, CDR2 FQDESV (reference sequence). CDR3 region: CASSFGQGGTEAFF. The CDR3 coding sequence is TGTGCCAGCAGCTTCGGACAGGGAGGGACTGAAGCTTTCTTT.

This clone has just a few counts. CDR3 region: CASSLSQANQPQHF. CDR3 coding DNA: TGTGCCAGCAGTTTAAGCCAAGCTAATCAGCCCCAGCATTTT. The chain uses TRBV28 and TRBJ1-5; D not certain. The germline gives CDR1 MDHEN, CDR2 SYDVKM. This CDR3 has 14 residues. The V end was cut by 2 bases, the J end by 4 bases, with 9 bases between.

The gene calls are TRBV6-6 and TRBJ2-7, with TRBD2 identical over 11 bases. In germline, CDR1 is MNHNY, CDR2 SVGAGI (reference sequence). Trimming removed 6 bases from V and 2 bases from J; junction bases left unmatched: 3. CDR3 length: 14 amino acids. CDR3 coding DNA: TGTGCCAGCAGGGGGACTAGCGGCCCCTACGAGCAGTACTTC. Translating it yields CASRGTSGPYEQYF.

V and J are TRBV2 and TRBJ1-6; D may be TRBD1 (5 bases). Germline V CDR1 and CDR2: SNHLY, FYNNEI. The CDR3 length is 16 residues. V was clipped by 6 bases and J by 0 bases, with 12 bases between them. The CDR3 sequence is CASRGVGSSYNSPLHF. The CDR3 region has the DNA TGTGCCAGCAGGGGGGTCGGGAGCTCCTATAATTCACCCCTCCACTTT.

CDR3 amino acids: CASSPGTGGYEQYF. The CDR3 DNA reads TGCGCCAGCAGTCCCGGGACAGGGGGGTACGAGCAGTACTTC. The J gene is TRBJ2-7, the V gene TRBV5-1; 11 nucleotides align to TRBD1. CDR1 is SGHRS, CDR2 YFSETQ, per germline. After removal of 5 bases from V and 4 bases from J, the junction contained 5 bases not matched to a gene. The CDR3 is 14 residues long.

The V call is TRBV7-2, the J call TRBJ2-5, with a tentative D call TRBD1 (6 bases). The CDR3 has 16 amino acids. Trimming cost V 0 bases and J 2 bases, with 13 bases left between them. Germline V lookup: CDR1 SGHTA, CDR2 FQGNSA. The CDR3 nucleotides are TGTGCCAGCAGCTTAGCGGCAGCGAGGGGGCAAGAGACCCAGTACTTC. Amino acid sequence: CASSLAAARGQETQYF. Looking up the rest from reference TRBV7-2 and TRBJ2-5 gives the full variable domain: GAGVSQSPSNKVTEKGKDVELRCDPISGHTALYWYRQSLGQGLEFLIYFQGNSAPDKSGLPSDRFSAERTGGSVSTLTIQRTQQEDSAVYLCASSLAAARGQETQYFGPGTRLLVL.

The gene calls are TRBV29-1 and TRBJ1-2, with a tentative D call TRBD1 (6 bases). Trimming took 4 bases from V and 8 from J, leaving 20 bases between them. This CDR3 contains 14 residues. The germline V gene has CDR1 SQVTM and CDR2 ANQGSEA. CDR3 amino acids: CSVGWGLGARGYTF. Here the CDR3 DNA reads TGCAGCGTTGGTTGGGGTTTGGGGGCGAGGGGCTACACCTTC.

With regard to this clone: The identical CDR3 is also encoded by other nucleotide sequences in the sample. The V and J genes are TRBV9 and TRBJ1-6; possible D gene TRBD1, 5 bases. Between the trimmed V and J ends, which lost 0 bases and 5 bases, there was a span of 9 bases. The CDR3 has 15 residues. Germline V CDR1 and CDR2: SGDLS, YYNGEE. The DNA for the CDR3 is TGTGCCAGCAGCGTAGGGGGCAGGGATAATTCACCCCTCCACTTT. Translated: CASSVGGRDNSPLHF.

The chain employs TRBV27 and TRBJ2-1; TRBD1 might be the D (6 bases). The germline CDR1 and CDR2 sequences are MNHEY and SMNVEV (reference sequence). The CDR3 loop spans 14 amino acids. Between the trimmed V and J ends, which lost 5 bases and 3 bases, there was a span of 11 bases. The CDR3 DNA sequence: TGTGCCAGCAGTATTCGGACAGACTACAATGAGCAGTTCTTC. Protein: CASSIRTDYNEQFF.